This T cell receptor (beta chain) is from a study of radiotherapy plus CTLA-4 blockade in lung cancer. Whole-study results and caveats: In blood, after radiotherapy plus ipilimumab, tumor-derived TCR clones expanded.

Assay used: immunoSEQ multiplex PCR; TCRdb lists only in-frame clones, some missing. The sample has tens of thousands of clones, 78% seen once. Remarks on this clone: The target antigen is unknown.

This CDR3 has 13 amino acids. V lost 4 bases, J lost 1 base, and 7 bases lay in between. CDR1 and CDR2 from the germline V gene are SEHNR and FQNEAQ (reference sequence). The clonotype comes from a human donor with non-small cell lung cancer who had a partial response to radiotherapy plus ipilimumab. Some clones in this sample may be carry-over from other donors' samples. The chain uses TRBV7-9 and TRBJ1-1, with D possibly TRBD1 on 5 matching bases. Sequencing was performed on peripheral blood, taken from a patient treated with radiotherapy plus ipilimumab. CDR3 DNA: TGTGCCAGCAGCTCCGACAGGAACACTGAAGCTTTCTTT. Protein product: CASSSDRNTEAFF.